A selection of T cell receptor beta chains follows, all from one sample in a study of cytomegalovirus exposure and HLA in healthy donors. Here immunoSEQ multiplex PCR was the method, and the copy in TCRdb shows in-frame clones only, minus some. The sample records roughly 150,000 clones, roughly four fifths being singletons. Material for sequencing was PBMCs. The origin of the receptors is a man aged 40-50 years in good health and CMV-seronegative. The CDR3 runs from the conserved cysteine through the conserved F or W. The order of the fields is J gene, D gene, clone size, V gene, CDR3 DNA, CDR3 protein. D genes are given only for firm matches. For some rows the clone size is stated as once, few or many, or as a class when expanded; others skip it.

TRBJ2-7 TRBD1 - TRBV5-1 TGCGCCAGCAGTGGACAGGGTGCCCCCTACGAGCAGTACTTC CASSGQGAPYEQYF
TRBJ2-7 TRBD1 - TRBV7-9 TGTGCCAGCAGCTTTATAGACAGGGTCCCCTACGAGCAGTACTTC CASSFIDRVPYEQYF
TRBJ1-2 - - TRBV6-1 TGTGCCAGCCTTGGATCCGGGGGAAGCTATGGCTACACCTTC CASLGSGGSYGYTF
TRBJ2-3 TRBD2 few TRBV6-6 TGTGCCAGCAGGCGGACTAGCGGATCTAGCACAGATACGCAGTATTTT CASRRTSGSSTDTQYF
TRBJ1-1 TRBD1 - TRBV11-1 TGTGCCAGCAGCTTAAGACAGGGGGCTGGGAACACTGAAGCTTTCTTT CASSLRQGAGNTEAFF
TRBJ1-1 TRBD1 - TRBV5-1 TGCGCCAGCGGCATAGGGACAGGGGAAGCTTTCTTT CASGIGTGEAFF
TRBJ2-3 - - TRBV30 TGTGCCTGGAACAACAGGGTGGGCACAGATACGCAGTATTTT CAWNNRVGTDTQYF
TRBJ1-1 - - TRBV28 TGTGCCAGCAGTTTAGGCACAGGTCTGGGCACTGAAGCTTTCTTT CASSLGTGLGTEAFF
TRBJ1-4 - - TRBV2 TGTGCCAGCAGCGTATATCAGGGTAGAGAAAAACTGTTTTTT CASSVYQGREKLFF
TRBJ2-3 - few TRBV6-6 TGTGCCTCCAAATACCCGGAGACGACAGATACGCAGTATTTT CASKYPETTDTQYF
TRBJ2-2 - few TRBV7-8 TGTGCCAGCAGCTTAATTGGCGGTCCCGGGGAGCTGTTTTTT CASSLIGGPGELFF
TRBJ2-1 TRBD2 few TRBV18 TGTGCCAGCTCACCGAGCGGGGACGGTGAGCAGTTCTTC CASSPSGDGEQFF
TRBJ2-2 - - TRBV7-2 TGTGCCAAAGGGGCCGGGCTGAAAGCTGTTTTT CAKGAGLKAVF
TRBJ1-2 - - TRBV19 TGTGCCACCAACAGGGTCGGAGATTATGGCTACACCTTC CATNRVGDYGYTF
TRBJ1-1 - - TRBV10-3 TGTGCCATCAGTGAGTCCGGCTGGTGGGCTCTCTTT CAISESGWWALF
TRBJ2-1 - - TRBV7-9 TGTGCCAGCAGCTCTATAAGAAGAAAAGACGGGAGTGAAGAGCAGTTCTTC CASSSIRRKDGSEEQFF
TRBJ2-1 TRBD2 once TRBV9 TGTGCCAGCAGCAGTCGCTCCGGGACTAGTCCGAACAATGAGCAGTTCTTC CASSSRSGTSPNNEQFF